This T cell receptor beta chain was profiled in a study of T cells in Graves' hyperthyroidism and ophthalmopathy. TCR beta CDR3 sequences were amplified from RNA transcripts. A set of HTBI primers served as the primers for a first-round RT-PCR of the TCR CDR3. TCRdb re-analysed the multiplex PCR reads in MiXCR, keeping a single row per CDR3 protein. The sample has hundreds of thousands of distinct CDR3 sequences, around 16% seen once. The table lists this clonotype with many counts. Its antigen is as yet unknown. Findings and caveats of the study: Among clonotypes expanded in thyroid above 0.001, most were also found in blood.

Germline V gene lookup returns CDR1 MNHEY and CDR2 SVGEGT. The junction had 0 bases not matched to a gene; V was cut back by 4 bases and J by 0 bases. CDR3 length: 14 amino acids. This clonotype was sampled from a woman aged 18-29 years with Graves' hyperthyroidism. The chain is built from TRBV6-2 or TRBV6-3 and TRBJ2-1, with 7 bases identical to TRBD1. The sequencing sample was made of blood. The CDR3 protein is CASSWDSSYNEQFF. The CDR3 DNA is TGTGCCAGCAGTTGGGACAGCTCCTACAATGAGCAGTTCTTC.